This T cell receptor (beta chain) was obtained from a study of shared clonotypes between healthy human individuals. Study as a whole: Researchers assigned three CD4 naive, three CD4 memory, two CD8 naive and one CD8 memory plate to each donor. The study's findings and limits: Sharing of clonotypes among donors was expected to vary with sequencing depth. Naive CD4 clonotype sharing across a few donors was about 5%.

It was CD45RO-negative cells, positively selected for CCR7, that made up naive CD8 cells, with terminally differentiated effector memory CD45RA+ cells excluded. Concerning this clone: The antigen remains undetermined.

With 2 bases clipped from V and 0 bases from J, the junction kept 5 bases outside the gene matches. Germline values: CDR1 KGHSH, CDR2 LQKENI. There are 17 residues in the CDR3. Study processing details: Junction-only immunoSEQ data arrived without quality scores, meaning filtering differed. The method was immunoSEQ multiplex PCR; TCRdb's version includes in-frame clones alone and lacks a portion of them. The V and J calls and clone size were taken over from that table, and D and trimming were inferred from the DNA. This table has 1.5 million to 2.5 million clones, about 94% appearing once. This receptor was taken from a man aged 18 to 30 in good health. Sequenced: naive CD8+ T cells sorted from blood. The chain combines TRBV18 with TRBJ1-5; TRBD1 matches at 9 bases. CDR3 in DNA: TGTGCCAGCTCACCAATTTGGACAGGGGATAGCAATCAGCCCCAGCATTTT. Translating gives CASSPIWTGDSNQPQHF.